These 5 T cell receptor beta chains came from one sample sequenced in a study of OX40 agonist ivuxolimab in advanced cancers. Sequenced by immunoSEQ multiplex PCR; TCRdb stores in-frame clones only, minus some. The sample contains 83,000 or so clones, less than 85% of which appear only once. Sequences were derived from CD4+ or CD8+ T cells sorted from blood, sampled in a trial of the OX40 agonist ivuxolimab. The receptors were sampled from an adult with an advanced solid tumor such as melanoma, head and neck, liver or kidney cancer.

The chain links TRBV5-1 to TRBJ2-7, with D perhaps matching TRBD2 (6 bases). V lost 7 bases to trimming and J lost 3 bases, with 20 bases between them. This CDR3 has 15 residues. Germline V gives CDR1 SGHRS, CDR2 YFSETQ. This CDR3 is CASGEVSGSHYEQYF. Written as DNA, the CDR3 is TGCGCCAGCGGGGAGGTATCTGGGAGCCACTACGAGCAGTACTTC.

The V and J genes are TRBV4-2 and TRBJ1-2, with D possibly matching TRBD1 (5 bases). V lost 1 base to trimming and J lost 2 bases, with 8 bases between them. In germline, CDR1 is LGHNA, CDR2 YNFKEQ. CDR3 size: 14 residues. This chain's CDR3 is CASSQGRQNYGYTF. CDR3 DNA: TGTGCCAGCAGCCAAGGGCGACAGAACTATGGCTACACCTTC.

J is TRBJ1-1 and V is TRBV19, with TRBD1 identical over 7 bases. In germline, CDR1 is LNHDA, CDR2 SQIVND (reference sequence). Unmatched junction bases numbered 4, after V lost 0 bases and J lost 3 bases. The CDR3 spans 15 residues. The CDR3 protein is CASSIERGTDTEAFF. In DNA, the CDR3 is TGTGCCAGTAGTATAGAACGGGGGACAGACACTGAAGCTTTCTTT.

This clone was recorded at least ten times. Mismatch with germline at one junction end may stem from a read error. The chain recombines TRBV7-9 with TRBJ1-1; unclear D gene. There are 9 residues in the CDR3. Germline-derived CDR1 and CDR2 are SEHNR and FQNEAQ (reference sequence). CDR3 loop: CASSLVPVF. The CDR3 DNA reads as TGTGCCAGCAGCTTAGTCCCAGTCTTT.

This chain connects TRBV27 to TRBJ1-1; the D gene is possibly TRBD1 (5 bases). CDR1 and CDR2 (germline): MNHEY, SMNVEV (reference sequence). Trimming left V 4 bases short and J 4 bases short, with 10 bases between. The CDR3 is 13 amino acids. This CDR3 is CASSSTQGTEAFF. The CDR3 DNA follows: TGTGCCAGCAGTTCTACGCAGGGCACTGAAGCTTTCTTT.